The following is a T cell receptor beta chain sequence with its context. As yet, its antigen is unknown. These data belong to a study of graft-versus-host responses after intestinal transplantation. As for the study in general: After anti-thymocyte globulin induction, recipients took tacrolimus and steroids for approximately three years.

General study findings and limits: The study associated peak circulating GvH clone levels with early post-transplant HvG declines.

Some clones are missing from TCRdb's copy, which holds only in-frame ones; the method was immunoSEQ multiplex PCR. The table records some 100,000 clones, about nine tenths of them present only once. This CDR3 contains 18 residues. V dropped 1 base and J dropped 6; count of bases not matched to a gene: 17. Germline values: CDR1 SQVTM, CDR2 ANQGSEA. The sequence was obtained from a human donor who was the organ donor for an intestinal transplant. The sample here was unstimulated CD8+ T cells sorted from spleen or lymph node cells, taken before transplant. The chain links TRBV29-1 to TRBJ2-3; TRBD2 aligns across 9 bases. CDR3 coding DNA: TGCAGCGTTGAAGTTATGAAACAGGTAGCGGGAGCTTTCGATACGCAGTATTTT. Its translation: CSVEVMKQVAGAFDTQYF.